A single sample gave rise to the 32 T cell receptor beta chains below, sequenced in a study of OX40 agonist ivuxolimab in advanced cancers. The repertoire was sequenced with immunoSEQ multiplex PCR; TCRdb's copy has only in-frame clones and lacks some. The repertoire holds 40,000 to 50,000 clones, with roughly 85% as singletons. Sequencing was performed on CD4+ or CD8+ T cells sorted from blood, taken in a trial of the OX40 agonist ivuxolimab. These receptors originate from an adult with an advanced solid tumor such as melanoma, head and neck, liver or kidney cancer.

The gene calls are TRBV7-3 and TRBJ2-2; D may match TRBD1 or TRBD2 (6 bases each). Germline values: CDR1 SGHTA, CDR2 FQGTGA. Trimming removed 5 bases at V and 5 bases at J, with 12 bases between. The CDR3 extends over 14 amino acids. Here the CDR3 DNA reads TGTGCCAGCAGCCCTGGAGGGGGGACCGGGGAGCTGTTTTTT. Residues: CASSPGGGTGELFF.

The CDR3 DNA reads as TGTGCCATCAGGGCACCCGGGGCCTTGTTTGGAGGCTACACCTTC. Translated, it gives CAIRAPGALFGGYTF. V is TRBV10-3 and J is TRBJ1-2; weak D call: TRBD1 (5 bases). Germline V gene sequence: CDR1 ENHRY, CDR2 SYGVKD. The CDR3 has 15 residues. Trimming shortened V by 6 bases and J by 8 bases, and 22 bases separated the two germline ends.

The chain couples TRBV5-1 to TRBJ2-1; 8 bases are a match to TRBD2. With V trimmed by 2 bases and J by 2 bases, 3 bases remained unmatched. Germline V gene data show CDR1 as SGHRS and CDR2 as YFSETQ. The CDR3 runs 15 residues. DNA of the CDR3: TGCGCCAGCAGCTTAGGCGGGGGGCCCTACAATGAGCAGTTCTTC. This gives the protein CASSLGGGPYNEQFF.

The chain is built from TRBV28 and TRBJ2-3; D unresolved. The CDR3 spans 13 residues. Germline V gene sequence: CDR1 MDHEN, CDR2 SYDVKM. V lost 5 bases and J lost 2, with 8 bases in between. CDR3 in DNA: TGTGCCAGCAGTCCCTCGAACACAGATACGCAGTATTTT. Translating it yields CASSPSNTDTQYF.

The V gene is TRBV11-1, the J gene TRBJ2-5, with D possibly matching TRBD2 (6 bases). V lost 0 bases to trimming and J lost 2 bases, with 7 bases between them. The CDR3 is 14 residues long. Germline V gene sequence: CDR1 SGHAT, CDR2 FQDESV (reference sequence). The CDR3 DNA sequence: TGTGCCAGCAGCTTAGCGGGGGGACAAGAGACCCAGTACTTC. It yields the protein CASSLAGGQETQYF.

This chain links TRBV5-1 with TRBJ2-1; no firm D call. The CDR3 has 12 residues. V lost 0 bases and J 12 bases, leaving 10 bases between the germline ends. The V gene's germline CDR1 is SGHRS and CDR2 YFSETQ. The CDR3 region is CASSLDQVGQFF. The CDR3, as DNA: TGCGCCAGCAGCTTGGACCAGGTGGGGCAGTTCTTC. Full variable domain (remainder filled in from reference TRBV5-1 and TRBJ2-1): KAGVTQTPRYLIKTRGQQVTLSCSPISGHRSVSWYQQTPGQGLQFLFEYFSETQRNKGNFPGRFSGRQFSNSRSEMNVSTLELGDSALYLCASSLDQVGQFFGPGTRLTVL.

The chain is built from TRBV19 and TRBJ2-7; D is undetermined. The ends were cut back, 5 bases at V and 6 bases at J, with 14 bases in the middle. There are 13 residues in the CDR3. The germline V gene has CDR1 LNHDA and CDR2 SQIVND (reference sequence). For the CDR3, the DNA is TGTGCCAGTAGTTCCGTATACCTTTCCGAGCAGTACTTC. Its translation: CASSSVYLSEQYF.

The gene calls are TRBV27 and TRBJ2-4; D is possibly TRBD1 (5 bases). Germline CDR1 is MNHEY and CDR2 is SMNVEV (reference sequence). The ends were cut back, 2 bases at V and 3 bases at J, with 11 bases in the middle. This CDR3 region has 15 residues. This CDR3 reads CASSLKGIGKNIQYF. For the CDR3, the DNA is TGTGCCAGCAGTTTAAAGGGGATCGGCAAAAACATTCAGTACTTC.

In its sample, this clone was seen a few times. The rearrangement links TRBV7-3 to TRBJ2-5; the D gene is possibly TRBD1 (7 bases). Between the trimmed V and J ends, which lost 5 bases and 3 bases, there was a span of 16 bases. This CDR3 is built from 15 residues. Germline V CDR1 and CDR2: SGHTA, FQGTGA. CDR3 region: CASSRGTELEETQYF. For the CDR3, the DNA is TGTGCCAGCAGCCGGGGGACAGAACTAGAAGAGACCCAGTACTTC.

The V and J genes are TRBV10-1 and TRBJ2-2, with 8 nucleotides matching TRBD2. V lost 4 bases, J lost 4 bases, and 11 bases stayed unmatched. Germline CDR1 WNHNN, CDR2 SYGVQD (reference sequence). The CDR3 is made up of 17 amino acids. CDR3 protein: CASSGYSAGVATGELFF. The CDR3 coding sequence is TGCGCCAGCAGTGGCTATTCAGCGGGGGTTGCCACCGGGGAGCTGTTTTTT.

The rearrangement links TRBV7-9 to TRBJ2-1; D gene ambiguous. V was clipped by 8 bases and J by 0 bases, with 11 bases between them. Germline CDR1 SEHNR, CDR2 FQNEAQ (reference sequence). The CDR3 covers 14 residues. CDR3 sequence: CASQPMPSYNEQFF. The CDR3 DNA is TGTGCCAGCCAGCCAATGCCCTCCTACAATGAGCAGTTCTTC.

The genes are TRBV6-1 and TRBJ1-1; 7 bases map to TRBD1. The V gene's germline CDR1 is MNHNS and CDR2 SASEGT. After removal of 10 bases from V and 0 bases from J, the junction contained 5 bases not matched to a gene. CDR3 length equals 13 residues. The CDR3 region is CATTDRMNTEAFF. The CDR3 nucleotides are TGTGCCACTACGGACAGGATGAACACTGAAGCTTTCTTT.

This clone was seen a few times. The chain links TRBV28 to TRBJ1-1; D is unresolved. Germline V lookup: CDR1 MDHEN, CDR2 SYDVKM. The ends were cut back, 6 bases at V and 0 bases at J, with 5 bases in the middle. The CDR3 has 12 amino acids. CDR3 in DNA: TGTGCCAGCAGGGATATGAACACTGAAGCTTTCTTT. It yields the protein CASRDMNTEAFF. Full variable domain (rest looked up from reference TRBV28 and TRBJ1-1): DVKVTQSSRYLVKRTGEKVFLECVQDMDHENMFWYRQDPGLGLRLIYFSYDVKMKEKGDIPEGYSVSREKKERFSLILESASTNQTSMYLCASRDMNTEAFFGQGTRLTVV.

V gene TRBV6-7 combines with J gene TRBJ1-4; 7 nucleotides line up with TRBD1. TRBV6-7 is an open reading frame whose function is uncertain. Unmatched junction bases numbered 7, after V lost 2 bases and J lost 7 bases. The CDR3 has 15 amino acids. CDR3 nucleotides: TGTGCCAGCAGTTACCGCGACAGGGTAACTGAAAAACTGTTTTTT. This codes for CASSYRDRVTEKLFF.

CDR3 nucleotide sequence: TGTGCCAGCAGCTTAGAGGACAGGGGTGAAGCTTTCTTT. It translates to CASSLEDRGEAFF. V usage is TRBV5-7 and J usage is TRBJ1-1, with TRBD1 identical over 9 bases. TRBV5-7 is sorted into the ORF group, with uncertain function. The CDR3 has 13 residues. V shed 2 bases and J 7 bases; nucleotides not matched to a gene: 3.

As concerns this clone: Other DNA sequences in the same sample also yield this CDR3. The chain is built from TRBV14 and TRBJ2-7; no reliable D call. V gave up 4 bases and J gave up 4 bases, with 8 bases separating them. The CDR3 runs 12 residues. From germline, CDR1 is SGHDN and CDR2 FVKESK. The CDR3 DNA follows: TGTGCCAGCAGCCCCCAAGGTTACGAGCAGTACTTC. Protein sequence: CASSPQGYEQYF. The whole variable domain, remainder taken from reference TRBV14 and TRBJ2-7, is EAGVTQFPSHSVIEKGQTVTLRCDPISGHDNLYWYRRVMGKEIKFLLHFVKESKQDESGMPNNRFLAERTGGTYSTLKVQPAELEDSGVYFCASSPQGYEQYFGPGTRLTVT.

This chain links TRBV28 with TRBJ1-5; 8 nucleotides line up with TRBD1. V shed 5 bases, J shed 1 base, and the junction held 4 bases outside the gene matches. From germline, CDR1 is MDHEN and CDR2 SYDVKM. CDR3 size: 15 residues. The CDR3 loop is CASSPRGLSNQPQHF. DNA for the CDR3: TGTGCCAGCAGTCCCAGGGGGCTGAGCAATCAGCCCCAGCATTTT.

This chain connects TRBV28 to TRBJ2-5, with a weak D call TRBD2 (5 bases). Germline V lookup: CDR1 MDHEN, CDR2 SYDVKM. This CDR3 comprises 14 residues. V was cut by 2 bases and J by 1 base, with 8 bases left in between. The CDR3 is CASSLEEAQETQYF. CDR3 DNA sequence: TGTGCCAGCAGTTTAGAGGAGGCCCAAGAGACCCAGTACTTC.

The chain has TRBV27 and TRBJ2-7; 13 bases map to TRBD2. Germline V lookup: CDR1 MNHEY, CDR2 SMNVEV (reference sequence). The trim removed 0 bases at V and 0 bases at J, leaving 5 bases unmatched. The CDR3 has 18 residues. The CDR3 protein is CASSLSKLAGGSSYEQYF. For the CDR3, the DNA is TGTGCCAGCAGTTTATCCAAACTAGCGGGAGGGAGCTCCTACGAGCAGTACTTC.

The chain is built from TRBV9 and TRBJ2-2; TRBD1 agrees at 7 bases. V was pared by 3 bases and J by 4 bases, with 6 bases of the junction left unmatched. Germline V lookup: CDR1 SGDLS, CDR2 YYNGEE. The CDR3 is made up of 15 amino acids. CDR3 residues: CASSAPGQPTGELFF. The DNA of the CDR3 is TGTGCCAGCAGCGCCCCGGGACAGCCCACCGGGGAGCTGTTTTTT.

In this sample, this clone turned up a few times. This chain joins TRBV10-2 and TRBJ1-2; 7 positions agree with TRBD1. This CDR3 comprises 13 residues. V shed 5 bases and J 9 bases; nucleotides not matched to a gene: 9. Germline V gene lookup returns CDR1 WSHSY and CDR2 SAAADI. The CDR3 sequence: CASSFDRDQSYTF. The CDR3 nucleotides are TGCGCCAGCAGTTTCGACAGGGACCAGAGCTACACCTTC.

This rearrangement joins TRBV19 to TRBJ1-2; D unresolved. Trimming removed 3 bases from V and 0 bases from J, with 11 bases in between. Germline lookup yields CDR1 LNHDA and CDR2 SQIVND (reference sequence). The CDR3 has 15 amino acids. Written as DNA, the CDR3 is TGTGCCAGTAGTATCCCAGCGGCCACTAACTATGGCTACACCTTC. It yields the protein CASSIPAATNYGYTF.

The V call is TRBV4-3, the J call TRBJ1-5, with D hard to call. Germline-derived CDR1 and CDR2 are LGHNA and YSLEER. This CDR3 region has 13 residues. V lost 0 bases to trimming and J lost 5 bases, with 5 bases between them. The CDR3: CASSQDRDQPQHF. DNA for the CDR3: TGCGCCAGCAGCCAAGATCGGGATCAGCCCCAGCATTTT.

The genes are TRBV6-5 and TRBJ2-1, with 10 bases lining up with TRBD2. CDR1 and CDR2 (germline): MNHEY, SVGAGI. The junction had 7 bases not matched to a gene; V was cut back by 6 bases and J by 8 bases. This CDR3 region has 14 residues. The CDR3 nucleotides read TGTGCCAGCAGACTAGCGGGACCTACGTATGAGCAGTTCTTC. The encoded protein is CASRLAGPTYEQFF.

This sequence joins TRBV14 and TRBJ2-7; 10 nucleotides match TRBD2. Trimming cost V 3 bases and J 4 bases; bases outside gene matches: 6. This CDR3 has 15 amino acids. From germline, CDR1 is SGHDN and CDR2 FVKESK. The CDR3 spells CASSHASGGTYEQYF. CDR3 in DNA: TGTGCCAGCAGCCATGCTAGCGGGGGAACTTACGAGCAGTACTTC.

The chain joins TRBV9 to TRBJ1-5; 11 bases line up with TRBD1. CDR3 length: 16 residues. Germline V gene sequence: CDR1 SGDLS, CDR2 YYNGEE. The V and J ends lost 3 bases and 7 bases, in that order; junction bases with no gene match: 9. The CDR3 loop reads CASSASGTGGEQPQHF. The CDR3 DNA sequence: TGTGCCAGCAGCGCGTCCGGGACAGGGGGAGAACAGCCCCAGCATTTT.

The chain employs TRBV25-1 and TRBJ2-7; D is unresolved. This CDR3 has 12 residues. Germline CDR1 MGHDK, CDR2 SYGVNS. Trimming pared 4 bases from V and 8 bases from J, leaving 12 bases between. The CDR3, as DNA: TGTGCCAGCAGTGTGCGACCTTGGCAGCAGTACTTC. Translation gives CASSVRPWQQYF.

This clone came up a few times. The chain carries TRBV6-1 and TRBJ1-1; the D is unclear. Germline values: CDR1 MNHNS, CDR2 SASEGT. The germline V and J ends were trimmed by 2 bases and 11 bases, with 21 bases remaining between them. The CDR3 loop spans 15 amino acids. The CDR3 DNA reads TGTGCCAGCAGTGAATTTGGTCCAGACCCGAAAGGTGCTTTCTTT. It is translated as CASSEFGPDPKGAFF.

This rearrangement joins TRBV4-1 to TRBJ1-2; D uncertain. This CDR3 spans 15 amino acids. V lost 4 bases and J 0 bases, leaving 12 bases between the germline ends. Germline CDR1 and CDR2: MGHRA and YSYEKL. This CDR3 reads CASSRGLIANYGYTF. The DNA for the CDR3 is TGCGCCAGCAGCCGCGGTTTGATAGCTAACTATGGCTACACCTTC.

This clone appeared a single time. The CDR3 nucleotides read TGCGCCAGCAGCCCGCGGGGGGCGTCGGCAGATACGCAGTATTTT. Translation: CASSPRGASADTQYF. V and J are TRBV4-3 and TRBJ2-3; TRBD2 agrees at 8 bases. With V trimmed by 4 bases and J by 4 bases, 7 bases remained unmatched. The CDR3 consists of 15 residues. Germline-derived CDR1 and CDR2 are LGHNA and YSLEER.

This sequence joins TRBV2 and TRBJ2-5; possible D gene TRBD2, 6 bases. Between the trimmed V and J ends, which lost 11 bases and 0 bases, there was a span of 10 bases. Germline V CDR1 and CDR2: SNHLY, FYNNEI. This CDR3 region has 12 residues. CDR3 loop: CAGGLYQETQYF. CDR3 sequence (DNA): TGTGCCGGGGGACTTTACCAAGAGACCCAGTACTTC.

This chain links TRBV7-3 with TRBJ1-1; D is uncertain. V was cut by 4 bases and J by 1 base, with 7 bases left in between. Germline CDR1 SGHTA, CDR2 FQGTGA. This CDR3 region has 13 residues. The CDR3 loop is CASSWTANTEAFF. Here the CDR3 DNA reads TGTGCCAGCAGCTGGACGGCGAACACTGAAGCTTTCTTT.